The 24 T cell receptor beta chains in this list originate from one sample, sequenced in a study of breast tumors, draining lymph nodes, adjacent tissues. Breast cancer patients provided tissue from their axillary draining lymph nodes. TCRdb re-analysed the multiplex PCR reads in MiXCR, keeping a single row per CDR3 protein. The sample holds 200,000 to 250,000 distinct CDR3 sequences, 34% seen once. The sequencing input was axillary lymph node tissue. The source is a female donor with breast cancer. Some clones in this sample may be carry-over from other donors' samples.

In its sample, this clonotype was seen many times. The genes are TRBV10-1 and TRBJ2-3; D unresolved. The CDR3 extends over 14 amino acids. Germline CDR1 is WNHNN and CDR2 is SYGVQD (reference sequence). V was clipped by 0 bases and J by 1 base, with 5 bases between them. The CDR3 DNA reads as TGCGCCAGCAGTGAGTCAGTGGGCACAGATACGCAGTATTTT. As protein: CASSESVGTDTQYF.

The rearrangement joins TRBV12-3 or TRBV12-4 to TRBJ2-3; 10 nucleotides match TRBD1. Unmatched junction bases numbered 3, after V lost 4 bases and J lost 2 bases. The CDR3 is 15 amino acids. CDR3 sequence: CASSSGTGDTDTQYF. CDR3 DNA: TGTGCCAGCAGTTCCGGGACAGGGGACACAGATACGCAGTATTTT.

This clonotype was picked up many times. The chain uses TRBV29-1 and TRBJ2-1; 10 positions match TRBD2. The CDR3 covers 12 residues. Germline V gives CDR1 SQVTM, CDR2 ANQGSEA. J lost 11 bases, V lost 7 bases, and 8 bases had no gene match. The CDR3 protein is CSDRTSGGQQFF. The CDR3 coding sequence is TGCAGCGACCGGACTAGCGGAGGCCAGCAGTTCTTC.

This clonotype was recorded at least ten times. The chain couples TRBV7-6 to TRBJ2-1; 10 nucleotides match TRBD2. This CDR3 has 17 residues. Germline V gene lookup returns CDR1 SGHVS and CDR2 FNYEAQ. V shed 1 base and J 9 bases; nucleotides not matched to a gene: 12. The CDR3 loop is CASSLVWGSSGSGEQFF. CDR3 in DNA: TGTGCCAGCAGCTTAGTTTGGGGGTCTAGCGGGAGTGGTGAGCAGTTCTTC.

This chain connects TRBV25-1 to TRBJ1-4; 7 bases align to TRBD1. Germline V gene sequence: CDR1 MGHDK, CDR2 SYGVNS. The CDR3 consists of 14 residues. The CDR3 loop is CARDPGQLGEKLFF. CDR3 nucleotides: TGTGCTAGAGATCCGGGACAGTTGGGTGAAAAACTGTTTTTT. The entire variable domain, with the rest obtained from reference TRBV25-1 and TRBJ1-4, is as follows: EADIYQTPRYLVIGTGKKITLECSQTMGHDKMYWYQQDPGMELHLIHYSYGVNSTEKGDLSSESTVSRIRTEHFPLTLESARPSHTSQYLCARDPGQLGEKLFFGSGTQLSVL.

There are many counts of this clonotype. The gene calls are TRBV15 and TRBJ1-5; no definite D call. The CDR3 runs to 13 residues. The V and J ends lost 1 base and 6 bases respectively, with 7 bases between them. Germline-derived CDR1 and CDR2 are LNHNV and YYDKDF (reference sequence). CDR3: CATSRGGGQPQHF. The CDR3 bases are TGTGCCACCAGCAGAGGGGGTGGTCAGCCCCAGCATTTT.

The sample holds many counts of this clonotype. V and J are TRBV11-2 and TRBJ2-2; no clear D gene. CDR3 size: 14 residues. CDR1 is SGHAT and CDR2 is FQNNGV in the germline V gene. V dropped 1 base and J dropped 5 bases, with 8 bases sitting between them. The CDR3: CASSLAPGTGELFF. The DNA of the CDR3 is TGTGCCAGCAGCTTAGCCCCTGGAACCGGGGAGCTGTTTTTT.

A remark on this clonotype: One base away lies a much larger clone, so this may be a sequencing read error. V gene TRBV10-3 combines with J gene TRBJ2-1; 12 bases map to TRBD2. Germline V lookup: CDR1 ENHRY, CDR2 SYGVKD. Unmatched junction bases numbered 15, after V lost 3 bases and J lost 6 bases. The CDR3 is 19 amino acids. The DNA for the CDR3 is TGTGCCATCAGTGACTCAGCCCTAGCGGGAGGGGGTCGAGGCAATGAGCAGTTCTTC. It encodes CAISDSALAGGGRGNEQFF.

J is TRBJ1-1 and V is TRBV12-3 or TRBV12-4, with D unresolved. This CDR3 is built from 13 residues. The V end was cut by 2 bases, the J end by 1 base, with 5 bases between. The CDR3 region has the DNA TGTGCCAGCAGTTTATCAGGGAACACTGAAGCTTTCTTT. This sequence encodes CASSLSGNTEAFF.

At least ten counts were recorded for this clonotype. The chain joins TRBV10-2 to TRBJ2-7; the match to TRBD2 covers 9 bases. From germline, CDR1 is WSHSY and CDR2 SAAADI. The CDR3 consists of 14 residues. V was clipped by 3 bases and J by 2 bases; unmatched bases: 2. CDR3 in amino acids: CASSDASGTYEQYF. In nucleotides, the CDR3 is TGCGCCAGCAGTGATGCTAGCGGGACCTACGAGCAGTACTTC.

This clonotype was seen repeatedly, ten times or more. The gene calls are TRBV5-6 and TRBJ2-7; 7 nucleotides line up with TRBD1. J gave up 2 bases and V 2 bases, and 4 bases lay outside the gene matches. This CDR3 spans 14 amino acids. Germline loops: CDR1 SGHDT, CDR2 YYEEEE. The chain's CDR3 is CASSFRDSTYEQYF. Here the CDR3 DNA reads TGTGCCAGCAGCTTCCGGGACAGCACCTACGAGCAGTACTTC.

This clonotype was detected many times. The genes are TRBV14 and TRBJ2-7; no clear D gene. There are 14 residues in the CDR3. Germline-derived CDR1 and CDR2 are SGHDN and FVKESK. Trimming left V 0 bases short and J 6 bases short, with 12 bases between. Here the CDR3 reads CASSQEWRTTEQYF. CDR3 nucleotide sequence: TGTGCCAGCAGCCAAGAGTGGCGGACCACCGAGCAGTACTTC. Drawing the rest from reference TRBV14 and TRBJ2-7, the complete variable domain is EAGVTQFPSHSVIEKGQTVTLRCDPISGHDNLYWYRRVMGKEIKFLLHFVKESKQDESGMPNNRFLAERTGGTYSTLKVQPAELEDSGVYFCASSQEWRTTEQYFGPGTRLTVT.

A note on this clonotype: A much more abundant neighbour one base away suggests this may be a read error. J is TRBJ1-4 and V is TRBV5-1; D possibly corresponds to TRBD1 (5 bases). CDR3 length: 13 residues. Germline assignment: CDR1 SGHRS and CDR2 YFSETQ. The CDR3 sequence: CASSLPWDEKLVF. The CDR3 nucleotides read TGCGCCAGCAGCCTTCCCTGGGACGAAAAACTGGTTTTT. Combining the CDR3 with reference TRBV5-1 and TRBJ1-4 gives the whole variable domain KAGVTQTPRYLIKTRGQQVTLSCSPISGHRSVSWYQQTPGQGLQFLFEYFSETQRNKGNFPGRFSGRQFSNSRSEMNVSTLELGDSALYLCASSLPWDEKLVFGSGTQLSVL.

This clonotype was seen ten or more times. The chain links TRBV20-1 to TRBJ2-7, with D maybe TRBD2 (6 bases). Germline V gene sequence: CDR1 DFQATT, CDR2 SNEGSKA (reference sequence). Trimming stripped 1 base from V and 0 bases from J, with 16 bases between. This CDR3 is built from 16 residues. Written as DNA, the CDR3 is TGCAGTGCTAGAGGGCTTACTAGCTTTTCCTCCTACGAGCAGTACTTC. Its protein is CSARGLTSFSSYEQYF.

The chain has TRBV2 and TRBJ2-7; 11 bases fit TRBD2. Germline V gene sequence: CDR1 SNHLY, CDR2 FYNNEI. The CDR3 extends over 17 amino acids. V lost 4 bases and J lost 2; bases outside the gene matches: 10. The CDR3 bases are TGTGCCAGCAGTGCTAGACCCATAGCGGGAGGGGCCTACGAGCAGTACTTC. Protein sequence: CASSARPIAGGAYEQYF.

Worth noting for this clonotype: A much larger clone differs by one base, so this may be a read error. The V call is TRBV7-8, the J call TRBJ2-3; D possibly corresponds to TRBD1 (5 bases). The CDR3 contains 17 residues. Germline V gene sequence: CDR1 SGHVS, CDR2 FQNEAQ. CDR3 sequence: CASSPAGTPRGTDPQYF. CDR3 nucleotide sequence: TGTGCCAGCAGCCCCGCCGGCACGCCTAGGGGCACAGATCCGCAGTATTTT.

This clonotype has just one count. V usage is TRBV7-2 and J usage is TRBJ2-7; 10 bases match TRBD1. The CDR3 length is 17 residues. J was trimmed by 6 bases and V by 3 bases; bases with no gene match: 14. CDR1 and CDR2 from the germline V gene are SGHTA and FQGNSA. CDR3 in DNA: TGTGCCAGCAGCTTTTGGAGCCAAGGGACAGGGGCGGTCGAGCAGTACTTC. It specifies CASSFWSQGTGAVEQYF.

The table lists this clonotype with a few counts. No conserved phenylalanine or tryptophan ends this CDR3, so it is likely a read error. The J gene is TRBJ2-5, the V gene TRBV19; tentatively, D is TRBD1 or TRBD2 (5 bases each). This CDR3 is built from 16 residues. Per germline, CDR1 LNHDA and CDR2 SQIVND (reference sequence). V lost 5 bases to trimming and J lost 1 base, with 17 bases between them. CDR3 DNA sequence: TGTGCCAGTAGTGCACAACATGCAGGGACCCAAGAGACCCAGTACTCC. It yields the protein CASSAQHAGTQETQYS.

The V gene is TRBV3-1, the J gene TRBJ2-6; 12 bases are shared with TRBD2. Losses at the gene ends were 4 bases for V and 4 bases for J; bases not matched to a gene: 11. The CDR3 sequence is 19 residues long. CDR1 is LGHDT and CDR2 is YNNKEL in the germline V gene (reference sequence). CDR3 in DNA: TGTGCCAGCAGCCCTCTAGCGGGAGGGCCTCAAGGAGGGGCCAACGTCCTGACTTTC. Its translation: CASSPLAGGPQGGANVLTF. The full variable domain, completed using reference TRBV3-1 and TRBJ2-6, is DTAVSQTPKYLVTQMGNDKSIKCEQNLGHDTMYWYKQDSKKFLKIMFSYNNKELIINETVPNRFSPKSPDKAHLNLHINSLELGDSAVYFCASSPLAGGPQGGANVLTFGAGSRLTVL.

This rearrangement joins TRBV20-1 to TRBJ2-1; 7 positions agree with TRBD2. The CDR3 is 17 amino acids. The V segment lost 6 bases and the J segment 0 bases; nucleotides outside the gene matches: 14. Germline values: CDR1 DFQATT, CDR2 SNEGSKA (reference sequence). The CDR3 sequence is CSAPGAGSLASYNEQFF. The DNA for the CDR3 is TGCAGTGCCCCTGGAGCGGGATCTCTTGCCTCCTACAATGAGCAGTTCTTC.

This clonotype has a count of ten or more. The V gene is TRBV6-1, the J gene TRBJ1-3; D may be TRBD1 (6 bases). Germline CDR1 reads MNHNS; CDR2 reads SASEGT. The CDR3 has 14 amino acids. V was trimmed by 6 bases and J by 4 bases, leaving 13 bases between them. The CDR3 loop is CASRKGQNGNTIYF. CDR3 bases: TGTGCCAGCAGGAAAGGACAGAACGGAAACACCATATATTTT.

This clonotype has at least ten counts. The V call is TRBV6-6, the J call TRBJ2-7, with 8 bases matching TRBD2. The CDR3 spans 13 residues. Germline CDR1 and CDR2: MNHNY and SVGAGI (reference sequence). V gave up 4 bases and J gave up 9 bases; unmatched junction bases: 8. The CDR3 loop reads CASSSSGGLMQYF. CDR3 coding DNA: TGTGCCAGCAGTTCGTCGGGGGGGTTGATGCAGTACTTC.

A note on this clonotype: This is likely a read error, given that the CDR3 carries no conserved phenylalanine or tryptophan at its end. The CDR3 DNA is TGTGCCAGCAGTTTAGGGGTAGGGTCACCCCTCCACCTT. It is translated as CASSLGVGSPLHL. The chain couples TRBV12-3 or TRBV12-4 to TRBJ1-6; D uncertain. V gave up 1 base and J gave up 10 bases, with 8 bases separating them. The CDR3 covers 13 residues.

This clonotype was seen at least ten times. The genes are TRBV11-2 and TRBJ2-1; D may be TRBD2 (6 bases). Trimming cost V 6 bases and J 3 bases, with 15 bases left between them. CDR1 and CDR2 (germline): SGHAT, FQNNGV. CDR3 size: 15 residues. The CDR3 here is CASRRGIGNYNEQFF. The CDR3 region has the DNA TGTGCCAGCAGGCGCGGGATAGGAAACTACAATGAGCAGTTCTTC.